The rows below give T cell receptor beta chains drawn from one sample of a study of blood T cell repertoires in COVID-19. Repertoires were generated with immunoSEQ multiplex PCR, while TCRdb's copy carries only in-frame clones and drops some. The table includes fewer than 250,000 clones, 88% detected once. The sample taken for sequencing was peripheral blood. The origin of the receptors is a human donor in a cohort sampled during active COVID-19. CDR3s include the opening cysteine and the closing phenylalanine or tryptophan. The D gene is left open where the match is weak. The size of a clone is reported for some rows only, either as once, few or many, or as a class for expanded clones.

CDR3aa: CASSMGQGRFYEQYF
CDR3nt: TGTGCCAGTAGTATGGGGCAGGGCAGATTCTACGAGCAGTACTTC
d_gene: -
abundance: -
v_gene: TRBV19
j_gene: TRBJ2-7

CDR3aa: CASGEGSSYEQYF
CDR3nt: TGTGCCAGTGGCGAGGGCAGCTCCTACGAGCAGTACTTC
d_gene: -
abundance: -
v_gene: TRBV7-8
j_gene: TRBJ2-7

CDR3aa: CASSPQRSGRAGNEQYF
CDR3nt: TGTGCCAGCAGCCCCCAGAGGAGCGGGAGGGCCGGGAACGAGCAGTACTTC
d_gene: TRBD2
abundance: -
v_gene: TRBV9
j_gene: TRBJ2-7

CDR3aa: CASSARGAPGNTIYF
CDR3nt: TGTGCCAGCAGCGCCCGCGGGGCGCCTGGAAACACCATATATTTT
d_gene: -
abundance: -
v_gene: TRBV3-1/TRBV3-2
j_gene: TRBJ1-3

CDR3aa: CASSAGTSGDFEQFF
CDR3nt: TGTGCCAGCAGCGCCGGGACTAGCGGGGACTTTGAGCAGTTCTTC
d_gene: TRBD2
abundance: -
v_gene: TRBV9
j_gene: TRBJ2-1

CDR3aa: CATAPRLAGGNEQFF
CDR3nt: TGTGCCACAGCACCAAGACTAGCGGGAGGAAATGAGCAGTTCTTC
d_gene: TRBD2
abundance: -
v_gene: TRBV3-1/TRBV3-2
j_gene: TRBJ2-1

CDR3aa: CASSYSKAGGTEQFF
CDR3nt: TGTGCCAGCAGTTACTCGAAAGCGGGGGGAACTGAGCAGTTCTTC
d_gene: TRBD2
abundance: -
v_gene: TRBV6-5
j_gene: TRBJ2-1

CDR3aa: CASSGRPETQYF
CDR3nt: TGTGCCAGCAGTGGTCGTCCGGAGACCCAGTACTTC
d_gene: -
abundance: -
v_gene: TRBV2
j_gene: TRBJ2-5

CDR3aa: CASSLGAGGQPQHF
CDR3nt: TGTGCCAGCAGCTTAGGGGCAGGGGGCCAGCCCCAGCATTTT
d_gene: TRBD1
abundance: many
v_gene: TRBV7-9
j_gene: TRBJ1-5

CDR3aa: CASSLTGTAYNEQFF
CDR3nt: TGTGCCAGCAGCCTTACCGGGACTGCCTACAATGAGCAGTTCTTC
d_gene: -
abundance: -
v_gene: TRBV7-2
j_gene: TRBJ2-1

CDR3aa: CASSRQGFYEQYF
CDR3nt: TGTGCCAGCAGCAGACAGGGATTCTACGAGCAGTACTTC
d_gene: TRBD1
abundance: -
v_gene: TRBV12-3/TRBV12-4
j_gene: TRBJ2-7

CDR3aa: CASSIGQGRTEAFF
CDR3nt: TGTGCCAGTAGTATAGGACAGGGGAGGACTGAAGCTTTCTTT
d_gene: TRBD1
abundance: -
v_gene: TRBV19
j_gene: TRBJ1-1

CDR3aa: CASSLIRRDRGNSPLHF
CDR3nt: TGCGCCAGCAGCCTGATACGCCGGGACAGGGGTAATTCACCCCTCCACTTT
d_gene: TRBD1
abundance: -
v_gene: TRBV5-1
j_gene: TRBJ1-6

CDR3aa: CASSPLALNTEAFF
CDR3nt: TGTGCCAGCAGTCCGCTGGCCTTGAACACTGAAGCTTTCTTT
d_gene: -
abundance: -
v_gene: TRBV2
j_gene: TRBJ1-1

CDR3aa: CASRCRRAAGVKEERYEQYF
CDR3nt: TGTGCAAGTCGCTGTCGTCGGGCAGCGGGAGTGAAAGAAGAGAGATACGAGCAGTACTTC
d_gene: -
abundance: once
v_gene: TRBV12-2
j_gene: TRBJ2-7

CDR3aa: CATSDSGHLNYGYTF
CDR3nt: TGTGCCACCAGTGATTCGGGACACTTAAACTATGGCTACACCTTC
d_gene: -
abundance: -
v_gene: TRBV24-1
j_gene: TRBJ1-2

CDR3aa: CAISGKPGQGNPDTQYF
CDR3nt: TGTGCCATCAGTGGGAAACCGGGACAGGGGAACCCAGATACGCAGTATTTT
d_gene: TRBD1
abundance: -
v_gene: TRBV10-3
j_gene: TRBJ2-3

CDR3aa: CAWMTSGLPPYEQYF
CDR3nt: TGTGCCTGGATGACTAGCGGGCTCCCCCCCTACGAGCAGTACTTC
d_gene: TRBD2
abundance: -
v_gene: TRBV30
j_gene: TRBJ2-7

CDR3aa: CASSLGDSYTDTQYF
CDR3nt: TGTGCCAGCAGCTTAGGGGACAGTTATACAGATACGCAGTATTTT
d_gene: TRBD1
abundance: once
v_gene: TRBV5-4
j_gene: TRBJ2-3

CDR3aa: CASRRGAAYEQYF
CDR3nt: TGTGCCAGTAGGCGGGGCGCGGCCTACGAGCAGTACTTC
d_gene: -
abundance: once
v_gene: TRBV19
j_gene: TRBJ2-7

CDR3aa: CASSQEWFNMRSPLHF
CDR3nt: TGTGCCAGCAGCCAAGAATGGTTCAACATGCGGTCACCCCTCCACTTT
d_gene: -
abundance: many
v_gene: TRBV3-1/TRBV3-2
j_gene: TRBJ1-6

CDR3aa: CASSVGGTGSTEAFF
CDR3nt: TGTGCCAGCAGCGTAGGGGGGACAGGGAGTACGGAAGCTTTCTTT
d_gene: TRBD1
abundance: -
v_gene: TRBV9
j_gene: TRBJ1-1

CDR3aa: CSAFKGLEQYF
CDR3nt: TGCAGTGCTTTCAAGGGGCTTGAGCAGTACTTC
d_gene: -
abundance: -
v_gene: TRBV20-1
j_gene: TRBJ2-7

CDR3aa: CASSPNQETQYF
CDR3nt: TGCGCCAGCAGCCCAAACCAAGAGACCCAGTACTTC
d_gene: -
abundance: -
v_gene: TRBV5-1
j_gene: TRBJ2-5

CDR3aa: CASSMVGGQKLFF
CDR3nt: TGTGCCAGCAGCATGGTCGGGGGGCAAAAACTGTTTTTT
d_gene: -
abundance: -
v_gene: TRBV5-4
j_gene: TRBJ1-4

CDR3aa: CASSYSASGELFF
CDR3nt: TGCGCCAGCAGCTATAGCGCCTCCGGGGAGCTGTTTTTT
d_gene: -
abundance: -
v_gene: TRBV10-1
j_gene: TRBJ2-2

CDR3aa: CAISSDRGGNQPQHF
CDR3nt: TGTGCCATCAGTTCTGACAGGGGTGGCAATCAGCCCCAGCATTTT
d_gene: TRBD1
abundance: -
v_gene: TRBV10-3
j_gene: TRBJ1-5

CDR3aa: CAIRLTANTEAFF
CDR3nt: TGTGCCATCAGGCTGACAGCGAACACTGAAGCTTTCTTT
d_gene: -
abundance: -
v_gene: TRBV10-3
j_gene: TRBJ1-1

CDR3aa: CASSEGDSSSYEQYF
CDR3nt: TGTGCCAGCAGTGAAGGGGACAGCAGCTCCTACGAGCAGTACTTC
d_gene: TRBD1
abundance: -
v_gene: TRBV2
j_gene: TRBJ2-7

CDR3aa: CASRLDREYNEQFF
CDR3nt: TGTGCCAGCCGGCTAGACAGGGAGTACAATGAGCAGTTCTTC
d_gene: TRBD1
abundance: -
v_gene: TRBV19
j_gene: TRBJ2-1

CDR3aa: CASSLDGRGSDEQYF
CDR3nt: TGTGCCAGCAGTTTGGACGGGCGAGGGAGCGACGAGCAGTACTTC
d_gene: -
abundance: -
v_gene: TRBV27
j_gene: TRBJ2-7

CDR3aa: CASTTFGQSSYEQYF
CDR3nt: TGTGCCAGCACTACCTTCGGACAAAGCTCCTACGAGCAGTACTTC
d_gene: -
abundance: -
v_gene: TRBV6-8
j_gene: TRBJ2-7

CDR3aa: CASSLGQAYNSPLHF
CDR3nt: TGTGCCAGCAGCTTAGGGCAAGCCTATAATTCACCCCTCCACTTT
d_gene: -
abundance: -
v_gene: TRBV11-2
j_gene: TRBJ1-6

CDR3aa: CASSVGTMPAGEQYF
CDR3nt: TGTGCCAGCAGCGTCGGGACTATGCCTGCCGGGGAGCAGTACTTC
d_gene: TRBD2
abundance: few
v_gene: TRBV9
j_gene: TRBJ2-7

CDR3aa: CASSHTSRYGYTF
CDR3nt: TGTGCCAGCAGCCACACCTCCCGCTATGGCTACACCTTC
d_gene: -
abundance: -
v_gene: TRBV27
j_gene: TRBJ1-2

CDR3aa: CASSTTLGGEQFF
CDR3nt: TGTGCCAGTAGTACCACACTAGGCGGTGAGCAGTTCTTC
d_gene: -
abundance: -
v_gene: TRBV19
j_gene: TRBJ2-1

CDR3aa: CATRDRGIYEQYF
CDR3nt: TGTGCCACCCGGGACAGGGGAATCTACGAGCAGTACTTC
d_gene: TRBD1
abundance: -
v_gene: TRBV10-3
j_gene: TRBJ2-7

CDR3aa: CASSIRGGLAKNIQYF
CDR3nt: TGTGCCAGTAGTATACGAGGAGGGCTAGCCAAAAACATTCAGTACTTC
d_gene: -
abundance: -
v_gene: TRBV19
j_gene: TRBJ2-4

CDR3aa: CASSLALSTGTEAFF
CDR3nt: TGTGCCAGCAGCTTAGCCTTGAGTACGGGCACTGAAGCTTTCTTT
d_gene: -
abundance: -
v_gene: TRBV5-4
j_gene: TRBJ1-1

CDR3aa: CASSVGLAGGYEQYF
CDR3nt: TGTGCCAGCAGCGTAGGGCTAGCGGGAGGCTACGAGCAGTACTTC
d_gene: TRBD2
abundance: -
v_gene: TRBV9
j_gene: TRBJ2-7

CDR3aa: CASFPAGGYEQYF
CDR3nt: TGTGCCTCGTTCCCAGCGGGAGGGTACGAGCAGTACTTC
d_gene: TRBD2
abundance: -
v_gene: TRBV10-3
j_gene: TRBJ2-7

CDR3aa: CSARPTVEQFF
CDR3nt: TGCAGTGCTAGACCCACGGTTGAGCAGTTCTTC
d_gene: -
abundance: -
v_gene: TRBV20-1
j_gene: TRBJ2-1

CDR3aa: CASSQAEGTTYEQYF
CDR3nt: TGCGCCAGCAGCCAAGCTGAGGGCACGACCTACGAGCAGTACTTC
d_gene: -
abundance: few
v_gene: TRBV4-1
j_gene: TRBJ2-7

CDR3aa: CASSHRVNNQPQHF
CDR3nt: TGTGCCAGCAGTCACAGGGTGAACAATCAGCCCCAGCATTTT
d_gene: -
abundance: -
v_gene: TRBV6-2/TRBV6-3
j_gene: TRBJ1-5